The 2 T cell receptor beta chains below were found in one sample sequenced in a study of CD8+ T cells in alopecia areata. Documented treatment: oral pan-JAK inhibitor, 5-10 mg twice daily. Once RNA had been extracted, it was reverse transcribed into cDNA to act as the sequencing template. The repertoire was sequenced with immunoSEQ multiplex PCR; TCRdb's copy has only in-frame clones and lacks some. The profile shows some 99,000 clones, around 55% of them singletons. The specimen was CD8+ T cells sorted from blood, collected at week 4, from a patient treated with tofacitinib. All receptors come from a human donor with alopecia areata.

The chain has TRBV5-1 and TRBJ2-5; 10 bases agree with TRBD1. Looked up from germline, CDR1 is SGHRS and CDR2 is YFSETQ. Trimming removed 2 bases from V and 3 bases from J; junction bases left unmatched: 1. There are 14 residues in the CDR3. CDR3 sequence (DNA): TGCGCCAGCAGCTTAGGGACAGGGGAAGAGACCCAGTACTTC. This gives the protein CASSLGTGEETQYF. Variable domain in full (rest from reference TRBV5-1 and TRBJ2-5): KAGVTQTPRYLIKTRGQQVTLSCSPISGHRSVSWYQQTPGQGLQFLFEYFSETQRNKGNFPGRFSGRQFSNSRSEMNVSTLELGDSALYLCASSLGTGEETQYFGPGTRLLVL.

J is TRBJ2-3 and V is TRBV9; D possibly corresponds to TRBD2 (5 bases). Germline CDR1 SGDLS, CDR2 YYNGEE. The ends were cut back, 0 bases at V and 5 bases at J, with 10 bases in the middle. CDR3 size: 14 residues. The DNA of the CDR3 is TGTGCCAGCAGCGTAGTATCGGCGGGAGATACGCAGTATTTT. It codes for CASSVVSAGDTQYF.